The 18 T cell receptor beta chains reported below all come from one sample, sequenced in a study of radiotherapy plus CTLA-4 blockade in lung cancer. The table came from immunoSEQ multiplex PCR; TCRdb's copy has only in-frame clones and leaves some out. The table shows 40,000 or so clones, with about 70% occurring only once. Sequenced here: peripheral blood, sampled from a patient treated with radiotherapy plus ipilimumab. The receptor set was obtained from a human donor with non-small cell lung cancer who had stable disease on radiotherapy plus ipilimumab.

V usage is TRBV13 and J usage is TRBJ2-3, with TRBD2 as a possible D gene (6 bases). The CDR3 sequence is 17 residues long. Germline CDR1 and CDR2: PRHDT and FYEKMQ (reference sequence). Trimming stripped 5 bases from V and 6 bases from J, with 24 bases between. The CDR3 sequence is CASSQAEAGPTRDTQYF. In nucleotides, the CDR3 is TGTGCCAGCAGCCAAGCCGAGGCGGGGCCCACACGCGATACGCAGTATTTT.

This sequence joins TRBV5-6 and TRBJ1-3; 8 positions match TRBD1. The CDR3 is made up of 17 amino acids. Looked up from germline, CDR1 is SGHDT and CDR2 is YYEEEE. V lost 2 bases to trimming and J lost 0 bases; unmatched junction nucleotides: 7. The CDR3 loop is CASSFWTGSVSGNTIYF. The CDR3 DNA reads TGTGCCAGCAGCTTCTGGACAGGGAGTGTCTCTGGAAACACCATATATTTT.

The J gene is TRBJ1-6, the V gene TRBV2; possibly TRBD1 for D (5 bases). Germline V gene lookup returns CDR1 SNHLY and CDR2 FYNNEI. CDR3 length: 16 amino acids. Trimming removed 7 bases at V and 6 bases at J, with 19 bases between. CDR3 loop: CASTGGERGGNSPLHF. The DNA of the CDR3 is TGTGCCAGCACCGGCGGTGAAAGGGGAGGTAATTCACCCCTCCACTTT.

The chain carries TRBV7-2 and TRBJ2-1; D gene unclear. The length of the CDR3 is 13 residues. Trimming removed 1 base from V and 7 bases from J, with 8 bases in between. Germline assignment: CDR1 SGHTA and CDR2 FQGNSA. In nucleotides, the CDR3 is TGTGCCAGCAGCTTAGAGGGCCTAAATGAGCAGTTCTTC. Translated: CASSLEGLNEQFF.

The genes are TRBV18 and TRBJ1-6; tentative D call: TRBD1 (5 bases). The germline V and J ends were trimmed by 4 bases and 5 bases, with 12 bases remaining between them. The CDR3 runs to 15 residues. Germline loops: CDR1 KGHSH, CDR2 LQKENI. This CDR3 reads CASSLGGLNNSPLHF. In DNA, the CDR3 is TGTGCCAGCTCACTGGGGGGACTCAATAATTCACCCCTCCACTTT.

CDR3 DNA sequence: TGTGCCAGCAGCCACTGGACTAGCGGGGGCTCGGGTGCGGAGACCCAGTACTTC. Protein product: CASSHWTSGGSGAETQYF. This chain links TRBV11-3 with TRBJ2-5, with 13 bases identical to TRBD2. With 5 bases clipped from V and 5 bases from J, the junction kept 14 bases outside the gene matches. CDR1 and CDR2 (germline): SGHNT, YENEEA. The CDR3 has 18 residues. The full variable domain, its missing parts supplied by reference TRBV11-3 and TRBJ2-5, is EAGVVQSPRYKIIEKKQPVAFWCNPISGHNTLYWYLQNLGQGPELLIRYENEEAVDDSQLPKDRFSAERLKGVDSTLKIQPAELGDSAVYLCASSHWTSGGSGAETQYFGPGTRLLVL.

This clone was found a few times. This chain uses TRBV15 with TRBJ1-3; the D gene is possibly TRBD1 (5 bases). V was pared by 0 bases and J by 8 bases, with 11 bases between. The CDR3 totals 14 residues. CDR1 and CDR2 (germline): LNHNV, YYDKDF (reference sequence). The chain's CDR3 is CATSREDSPHTIYF. For the CDR3, the DNA is TGTGCCACCAGCAGAGAAGACAGCCCCCACACCATATATTTT.

Sample share makes this clone medium-sized. The chain joins TRBV2 to TRBJ2-5; tentative D call: TRBD2 (5 bases). The CDR3 covers 13 residues. The germline V gene has CDR1 SNHLY and CDR2 FYNNEI. V shed 6 bases and J shed 5 bases, with 13 bases lying between them. CDR3 nucleotide sequence: TGTGCCAGCAGGAGCCGGGGTTGGGAGACCCAGTACTTC. Its protein product is CASRSRGWETQYF. Full variable domain (missing parts from reference TRBV2 and TRBJ2-5): EPEVTQTPSHQVTQMGQEVILRCVPISNHLYFYWYRQILGQKVEFLVSFYNNEISEKSEIFDDQFSVERPDGSNFTLKIRSTKLEDSAMYFCASRSRGWETQYFGPGTRLLVL.

This rearrangement joins TRBV6-1 to TRBJ2-4; D uncertain. Deletions cut 6 bases from V and 1 base from J, with 13 bases between. CDR3 length: 15 residues. The germline V gene encodes CDR1 MNHNS and CDR2 SASEGT. CDR3 nucleotide sequence: TGTGCCAGCAGCCAAGTTCTGGAGGCCAAAAACATTCAGTACTTC. Protein product: CASSQVLEAKNIQYF.

V is TRBV7-2 and J is TRBJ1-1; D is unresolved. CDR1 is SGHTA and CDR2 is FQGNSA in the germline V gene. This CDR3 has 13 residues. Trimming left V 4 bases short and J 10 bases short, with 16 bases between. CDR3 sequence (DNA): TGTGCCAGCAGCTCACCGACGTGGGTCGCAGCTTTCTTT. Translated, it gives CASSSPTWVAAFF.

The chain employs TRBV6-6 and TRBJ2-1, with D possibly being TRBD1 (6 bases). V lost 2 bases, J lost 4 bases, and 12 bases lay in between. The CDR3 extends over 15 amino acids. Germline V gene lookup returns CDR1 MNHNY and CDR2 SVGAGI (reference sequence). CDR3 nucleotides: TGTGCCAGCAGTTACCTCGACAGGTCTTACAATGAGCAGTTCTTC. It specifies CASSYLDRSYNEQFF.

The rearrangement joins TRBV5-1 to TRBJ1-4; a possible D gene is TRBD1 (5 bases). V dropped 4 bases and J dropped 7 bases, with 17 bases sitting between them. Germline V gives CDR1 SGHRS, CDR2 YFSETQ. The CDR3 covers 15 residues. In nucleotides, the CDR3 is TGCGCCAGCAGCCTAGACAGCCCACGGGTTGAAAAACTGTTTTTT. Translated, it gives CASSLDSPRVEKLFF.

The genes are TRBV5-8 and TRBJ2-7; possibly TRBD1 for D (6 bases). Germline V CDR1 and CDR2: SGHTS, YDEGEE. V lost 5 bases and J 3 bases, leaving 12 bases between the germline ends. This CDR3 comprises 13 residues. In DNA, the CDR3 is TGTGCCAGCAGTTACGGACAGATCTACGAGCAGTACGTC. It is translated as CASSYGQIYEQYV.

This clone has more than one count but fewer than ten. The chain carries TRBV5-6 and TRBJ2-1, with a weak D call TRBD1 (6 bases). V was trimmed by 3 bases and J by 0 bases, leaving 10 bases between them. This CDR3 spans 15 amino acids. CDR1 and CDR2 (germline): SGHDT, YYEEEE. CDR3 in amino acids: CASSYGQTSYNEQFF. DNA for the CDR3: TGTGCCAGCAGCTACGGACAGACCTCCTACAATGAGCAGTTCTTC.

This CDR3 reads CASSPWGAGNTEAFF. CDR3 bases: TGCGCCAGCAGCCCGTGGGGGGCTGGGAACACTGAAGCTTTCTTT. This chain uses TRBV5-1 with TRBJ1-1, with D possibly being TRBD1 (6 bases). Per the germline V gene, CDR1 is SGHRS and CDR2 is YFSETQ. Trimming cost V 4 bases and J 1 base, with 14 bases left between them. The CDR3 extends over 15 amino acids.

The count of this clone is one. The V and J genes are TRBV19 and TRBJ1-2; D is perhaps TRBD1 (6 bases). The CDR3 length is 14 residues. With 5 bases removed from V and 0 bases from J, the gap between germline ends came to 10 bases. The V gene's germline CDR1 is LNHDA and CDR2 SQIVND (reference sequence). The CDR3 here is CASSPRQANYGYTF. In DNA form, the CDR3 reads TGTGCCAGTAGTCCTCGACAGGCTAACTATGGCTACACCTTC.

This clone was seen once. The V call is TRBV10-1, the J call TRBJ1-1, with 7 bases aligning to TRBD1. Germline V gene data show CDR1 as WNHNN and CDR2 as SYGVQD (reference sequence). The CDR3 loop spans 15 amino acids. Trimming at V came to 0 bases and at J to 7 bases, leaving 8 bases not matched to a gene. In DNA, the CDR3 is TGCGCCAGCAGTGAGTCTTCTTCGACAGGGTATGAAGCTTTCTTT. Its protein product is CASSESSSTGYEAFF.

The genes are TRBV5-1 and TRBJ1-5; 8 bases line up with TRBD1. The CDR3 length is 15 residues. The germline V gene has CDR1 SGHRS and CDR2 YFSETQ. V trimming: 5 bases; J trimming: 4 bases; junction bases outside the gene matches: 8. CDR3 in amino acids: CASSSGQGPNQPQHF. CDR3 DNA sequence: TGCGCCAGCAGTTCCGGACAGGGACCAAATCAGCCCCAGCATTTT.